One sample yielded the 27 T cell receptor beta chains listed below, sequenced in a study of cytotoxic CD8 clonotypes in ibrutinib-treated CLL. Here immunoSEQ multiplex PCR was the method, and the copy in TCRdb shows in-frame clones only, minus some. In the table there are about 310,000 clones, roughly 85% of which are singletons. The sample in question was PBMCs, obtained before ibrutinib treatment. Source of these receptors: a human donor with chronic lymphocytic leukemia.

The chain is built from TRBV25-1 and TRBJ1-3; possibly TRBD1 for D (6 bases). V was pared by 1 base and J by 1 base, with 14 bases between. Germline loops: CDR1 MGHDK, CDR2 SYGVNS. The length of the CDR3 is 17 residues. CDR3 region: CASSEFRTVTSGNTIYF. The CDR3, as DNA: TGTGCCAGCAGTGAATTTAGGACAGTGACGTCTGGAAACACCATATATTTT.

The chain couples TRBV13 to TRBJ2-3; no definite D call. This CDR3 has 12 residues. CDR1 is PRHDT, CDR2 FYEKMQ, per germline (reference sequence). Trimming left V 5 bases short and J 0 bases short, with 3 bases between. For the CDR3, the DNA is TGTGCCAGCAGCATCAGCACAGATACGCAGTATTTT. Translation gives CASSISTDTQYF.

This sequence joins TRBV19 and TRBJ2-3; TRBD2 aligns across 11 bases. V trimming: 6 bases; J trimming: 1 base; junction bases outside the gene matches: 9. The germline gives CDR1 LNHDA, CDR2 SQIVND (reference sequence). The CDR3 is made up of 17 amino acids. The CDR3 protein is CASSKVGTSGRTDTQYF. As DNA, the CDR3 is TGTGCCAGTAGCAAAGTAGGGACTAGCGGACGCACAGATACGCAGTATTTT.

J is TRBJ2-5 and V is TRBV7-2; D may match TRBD1 or TRBD2 (5 bases each). The CDR3 covers 14 residues. V dropped 3 bases and J dropped 0 bases, with 8 bases sitting between them. Germline CDR1 SGHTA, CDR2 FQGNSA. CDR3 DNA: TGTGCCAGCAGCTTGGGGACGTACCAAGAGACCCAGTACTTC. This codes for CASSLGTYQETQYF.

This clone was seen more than once but under ten times. V usage is TRBV7-9 and J usage is TRBJ2-7; no firm D call. The ends were cut back, 1 base at V and 2 bases at J, with 6 bases in the middle. Germline CDR1 and CDR2: SEHNR and FQNEAQ (reference sequence). This CDR3 is 13 amino acids long. This chain's CDR3 is CASSLGLAYEQYF. In DNA, the CDR3 is TGTGCCAGCAGCTTAGGGCTAGCCTACGAGCAGTACTTC.

Comment on this clone: One junction end disagrees with the germline gene, perhaps due to a read error. The gene calls are TRBV4-2 and TRBJ2-1; D possibly matches TRBD1 or TRBD2 (5 bases each). Germline-derived CDR1 and CDR2 are LGHNA and YNFKEQ. This CDR3 is 12 amino acids long. For the CDR3, the DNA is TGTGCCAGCAGCCAAGACCGGGACCTAGCTATCTTC. Protein: CASSQDRDLAIF.

The V call is TRBV7-2, the J call TRBJ2-3; 7 bases fit TRBD2. Germline V gene data show CDR1 as SGHTA and CDR2 as FQGNSA. With V trimmed by 3 bases and J by 2 bases, 11 bases remained unmatched. The CDR3 extends over 17 amino acids. CDR3 amino acids: CASSLRGLADPTDTQYF. For the CDR3, the DNA is TGTGCCAGCAGCTTGAGGGGTCTAGCGGACCCCACAGATACGCAGTATTTT.

The chain recombines TRBV18 with TRBJ2-5; no reliable D call. CDR3 size: 12 residues. The germline V gene encodes CDR1 KGHSH and CDR2 LQKENI. Trimming stripped 5 bases from V and 0 bases from J, with 4 bases between. The CDR3 region has the DNA TGTGCCAGCTCAGAGTACCAAGAGACCCAGTACTTC. Protein sequence: CASSEYQETQYF.

The chain is built from TRBV9 and TRBJ1-2; D gene uncertain. The CDR3 length is 11 residues. Trimming removed 4 bases from V and 8 bases from J, with 9 bases in between. Looked up from germline, CDR1 is SGDLS and CDR2 is YYNGEE. CDR3 nucleotide sequence: TGTGCCAGCAGCTCCAGGTTAGGCTACACCTTC. This translates into CASSSRLGYTF.

The chain combines TRBV11-2 with TRBJ2-7; TRBD1 agrees at 8 bases. The CDR3 has 14 amino acids. Germline CDR1 is SGHAT and CDR2 is FQNNGV. After removal of 3 bases from V and 3 bases from J, the junction contained 4 bases not matched to a gene. CDR3 in DNA: TGTGCCAGCAGCTTCGGGACAGGAGACTACGAGCAGTACTTC. It codes for CASSFGTGDYEQYF.

The V and J genes are TRBV27 and TRBJ1-2, with TRBD1 as a possible D gene (5 bases). Between the trimmed V and J ends, which lost 4 bases and 5 bases, there was a span of 14 bases. Germline CDR1 is MNHEY and CDR2 is SMNVEV (reference sequence). The CDR3 is 14 residues long. CDR3 loop: CASSSRPGTYGYTF. As DNA, the CDR3 is TGTGCCAGCAGTTCCCGCCCCGGGACGTATGGCTACACCTTC.

This chain uses TRBV6-1 with TRBJ2-4; D ambiguous. Trimming removed 4 bases at V and 0 bases at J, with 7 bases between. Germline CDR1 reads MNHNS; CDR2 reads SASEGT. The CDR3 spans 14 residues. The CDR3 DNA reads TGTGCCAGCAGTGGGACCTTAGCCAAAAACATTCAGTACTTC. This encodes CASSGTLAKNIQYF.

This chain joins TRBV27 and TRBJ2-5; D gene ambiguous. CDR1 and CDR2 from the germline V gene are MNHEY and SMNVEV (reference sequence). Trimming took 6 bases from V and 5 from J, leaving 22 bases between them. This CDR3 has 16 residues. In DNA, the CDR3 is TGTGCCAGCAGATTTAAGGCCGAATCGGGTCCCGAGACCCAGTACTTC. Translation: CASRFKAESGPETQYF.

This clone was seen a single time. The chain links TRBV29-1 to TRBJ2-1; tentatively, D is TRBD2 (6 bases). CDR1 and CDR2 (germline): SQVTM, ANQGSEA. This CDR3 comprises 13 residues. Trimming stripped 4 bases from V and 9 bases from J, with 16 bases between. The CDR3 reads CSVAWPPGGEQFF. The CDR3 nucleotides read TGCAGCGTTGCATGGCCCCCCGGGGGTGAGCAGTTCTTC.

V is TRBV30 and J is TRBJ1-1; D not resolved. Germline CDR1 is GTSNPN and CDR2 is SVGIG (reference sequence). The CDR3 has 15 residues. V was cut by 5 bases and J by 7 bases, with 23 bases left in between. CDR3 nucleotide sequence: TGTGCCTGGGGCCCTTTGCGAGGATCGCGCATTGAAGCTTTCTTT. This encodes CAWGPLRGSRIEAFF.

The chain uses TRBV4-1 and TRBJ2-7; weak D call: TRBD2 (6 bases). CDR1 is MGHRA and CDR2 is YSYEKL in the germline V gene. With 1 base removed from V and 2 bases from J, the gap between germline ends came to 12 bases. This CDR3 is 15 amino acids long. CDR3 DNA: TGCGCCAGCAGCCAAGTATGGGGGGTGACCTACGAGCAGTACTTC. This encodes CASSQVWGVTYEQYF.

The chain uses TRBV6-5 and TRBJ2-7; D gene ambiguous. The CDR3 extends over 14 amino acids. CDR1 is MNHEY and CDR2 is SVGAGI in the germline V gene. Trimming took off 5 bases at V and 0 bases at J, with 11 bases between the two ends. The CDR3: CASSRDRGSYEQYF. The CDR3 coding sequence is TGTGCCAGCAGTCGCGACCGTGGCTCCTACGAGCAGTACTTC.

The rearrangement uses TRBV7-2 and TRBJ2-1; 7 nucleotides line up with TRBD2. With 8 bases clipped from V and 0 bases from J, the junction kept 4 bases outside the gene matches. The CDR3 runs to 14 residues. Germline assignment: CDR1 SGHTA and CDR2 FQGNSA. The CDR3 region is CASLAASSYNEQFF. The CDR3 coding sequence is TGTGCCAGCCTAGCGGCCAGCTCCTACAATGAGCAGTTCTTC.

The chain is built from TRBV5-6 and TRBJ1-1; perhaps TRBD1 as D (5 bases). The CDR3 extends over 13 amino acids. The V gene's germline CDR1 is SGHDT and CDR2 YYEEEE. The V gene lost 1 base and the J gene lost 6 bases, with 10 bases spanning the gap. The DNA of the CDR3 is TGTGCCAGCAGCTTGCGGGGCAGCGCTGAAGCTTTCTTT. Translation: CASSLRGSAEAFF.

The CDR3 here is CASSLVQGSYGYTF. CDR3 sequence (DNA): TGTGCCAGCAGTTTAGTACAAGGCAGCTATGGCTACACCTTC. The chain carries TRBV27 and TRBJ1-2; D not resolved. The V gene's germline CDR1 is MNHEY and CDR2 SMNVEV (reference sequence). CDR3 length: 14 residues. The V end lost 2 bases, the J end lost 4 bases, and 11 bases lay between the germline ends.

The chain is built from TRBV10-1 and TRBJ2-6, with D unclear. V lost 3 bases and J 0 bases, leaving 3 bases between the germline ends. Germline V lookup: CDR1 WNHNN, CDR2 SYGVQD (reference sequence). The CDR3 runs to 14 residues. The CDR3 DNA reads as TGCGCCAGCAGTGAAGACTCTGGGGCCAACGTCCTGACTTTC. It codes for CASSEDSGANVLTF.

This clone has a single count. V and J are TRBV29-1 and TRBJ2-5; TRBD2 matches 8 bases. J gave up 5 bases and V 8 bases, and 10 bases lay outside the gene matches. The CDR3 contains 13 residues. The germline V gene has CDR1 SQVTM and CDR2 ANQGSEA. CDR3 bases: TGCAGCACGGAGCGGGGGCCGGGGGAGACCCAGTACTTC. Translation: CSTERGPGETQYF.

This clone was seen a few times. The chain uses TRBV5-1 and TRBJ2-2; no clear D gene. Germline assignment: CDR1 SGHRS and CDR2 YFSETQ. This CDR3 has 14 residues. Between the trimmed V and J ends, which lost 5 bases and 0 bases, there was a span of 8 bases. The CDR3 spells CASSRVSNTGELFF. The DNA for the CDR3 is TGCGCCAGCAGTAGGGTCTCGAACACCGGGGAGCTGTTTTTT.

The rearrangement joins TRBV28 to TRBJ2-5, with 11 bases identical to TRBD2. This CDR3 is 15 amino acids long. The V gene end was trimmed by 5 bases and the J gene end by 5 bases; junction bases not matched to a gene: 7. Germline V gene data show CDR1 as MDHEN and CDR2 as SYDVKM. DNA for the CDR3: TGTGCCAGCAGTACCGGACTAGCGGGCGGCGAGACCCAGTACTTC. It encodes CASSTGLAGGETQYF. The full variable domain, completed using reference TRBV28 and TRBJ2-5, is DVKVTQSSRYLVKRTGEKVFLECVQDMDHENMFWYRQDPGLGLRLIYFSYDVKMKEKGDIPEGYSVSREKKERFSLILESASTNQTSMYLCASSTGLAGGETQYFGPGTRLLVL.

The rearrangement joins TRBV7-9 to TRBJ2-2; perhaps TRBD2 as D (6 bases). Between the trimmed V and J ends, which lost 0 bases and 3 bases, there was a span of 11 bases. The CDR3 sequence is 16 residues long. Germline CDR1 SEHNR, CDR2 FQNEAQ (reference sequence). Written as DNA, the CDR3 is TGTGCCAGCAGCTTAGCCCCGGGGGTCGACACCGGGGAGCTGTTTTTT. Protein: CASSLAPGVDTGELFF. Variable domain in full (rest from reference TRBV7-9 and TRBJ2-2): DTGVSQNPRHKITKRGQNVTFRCDPISEHNRLYWYRQTLGQGPEFLTYFQNEAQLEKSRLLSDRFSAERPKGSFSTLEIQRTEQGDSAMYLCASSLAPGVDTGELFFGEGSRLTVL.

The V and J genes are TRBV7-2 and TRBJ1-5, with D uncertain. V lost 2 bases to trimming and J lost 0 bases, with 14 bases between them. Germline CDR1 SGHTA, CDR2 FQGNSA. The CDR3 is made up of 17 amino acids. This chain's CDR3 is CASSLLGGQYSNQPQHF. DNA of the CDR3: TGTGCCAGCAGCTTATTGGGAGGGCAGTATAGCAATCAGCCCCAGCATTTT.

The CDR3 protein is CAISEFSESYEQYF. The CDR3 nucleotides read TGTGCCATCAGTGAGTTCAGCGAGTCCTACGAGCAGTACTTC. The rearrangement joins TRBV10-3 to TRBJ2-7; D not resolved. The germline V and J ends were trimmed by 1 base and 1 base, with 8 bases remaining between them. Looked up from germline, CDR1 is ENHRY and CDR2 is SYGVKD. This CDR3 spans 14 amino acids.